These 25 T cell receptor beta chains originate from one sample sequenced in a study of cytomegalovirus exposure and HLA in healthy donors. PCR employed 60 Vbeta and 13 Jbeta primers. This table comes from immunoSEQ multiplex PCR, and its TCRdb copy is limited to in-frame clones, with some not included. Of roughly 130,000 clones listed, less than 75% were seen once; the top ten hold approximately 2%. Sequencing input: PBMCs. These receptors all stem from a woman aged 40 to 50 in good health and CMV-seropositive.

This clone showed up many times. The chain employs TRBV4-3 and TRBJ2-7, with 10 bases identical to TRBD1. The CDR3 is 14 residues long. The germline CDR1 and CDR2 sequences are LGHNA and YSLEER. V lost 4 bases to trimming and J lost 4 bases; unmatched junction nucleotides: 4. CDR3 coding DNA: TGCGCCAGCAGCCCGGGACAGGGGAGGTACGAGCAGTACTTC. This translates into CASSPGQGRYEQYF.

In its sample, this clone was seen a few times. This rearrangement joins TRBV6-5 to TRBJ1-4; TRBD1 matches 8 bases. The CDR3 spans 14 residues. In germline, CDR1 is MNHEY, CDR2 SVGAGI. The V and J ends lost 2 bases and 8 bases, in that order; junction bases with no gene match: 4. The CDR3 bases are TGTGCCAGCAGTTACGACAGGGGAGGAGAAAAACTGTTTTTT. Its protein is CASSYDRGGEKLFF.

This clone was recorded once. This CDR3 is CSVGASGSHEQYF. The CDR3 DNA sequence: TGCAGCGTTGGGGCTAGCGGGAGCCACGAGCAGTACTTC. V is TRBV29-1 and J is TRBJ2-7, with 10 bases lining up with TRBD2. The CDR3 spans 13 residues. Per the germline V gene, CDR1 is SQVTM and CDR2 is ANQGSEA. V lost 4 bases to trimming and J lost 5 bases; unmatched junction nucleotides: 5.

For the CDR3, the DNA is TGTGCCAGCAGCTTAGCGGGACAGGGGGGCTATGGCTACACCTTC. The encoded protein is CASSLAGQGGYGYTF. The chain recombines TRBV7-8 with TRBJ1-2; 11 bases line up with TRBD1. Unmatched junction bases numbered 1, after V lost 0 bases and J lost 4 bases. The CDR3 is 15 amino acids. Per the germline V gene, CDR1 is SGHVS and CDR2 is FQNEAQ.

This chain uses TRBV7-3 with TRBJ1-1; D is uncertain. Per the germline V gene, CDR1 is SGHTA and CDR2 is FQGTGA. The V end was cut by 4 bases, the J end by 1 base, with 7 bases between. The CDR3 is 13 residues long. The CDR3 nucleotides are TGTGCCAGCAGCTATTACAAGAACACTGAAGCTTTCTTT. Encoded protein: CASSYYKNTEAFF.

The chain combines TRBV10-3 with TRBJ1-5; possibly TRBD1 for D (6 bases). The CDR3 loop spans 15 amino acids. Trimming pared 4 bases from V and 8 bases from J, leaving 18 bases between. Germline CDR1 is ENHRY and CDR2 is SYGVKD. DNA for the CDR3: TGTGCCATCAGTGTAGGATCAGGGGTCGATGAGCCCCAGCATTTT. It is translated as CAISVGSGVDEPQHF.

This chain links TRBV18 with TRBJ2-4; 11 bases fit TRBD1. This CDR3 spans 16 amino acids. With V trimmed by 5 bases and J by 3 bases, 6 bases remained unmatched. CDR1 KGHSH and CDR2 LQKENI come from the germline V gene. The CDR3 spells CASSEPGQGVKNIQYF. The CDR3, as DNA: TGTGCCAGCTCAGAACCGGGACAGGGGGTCAAAAACATTCAGTACTTC.

This chain joins TRBV7-2 and TRBJ2-7; D is unclear. In germline, CDR1 is SGHTA, CDR2 FQGNSA. This CDR3 is built from 12 residues. The V and J ends lost 2 bases and 4 bases respectively, with 6 bases between them. In DNA form, the CDR3 reads TGTGCCAGCAGCTTAATCGTTTACGAGCAGTACTTC. Its protein product is CASSLIVYEQYF.

The chain couples TRBV5-4 to TRBJ2-1; D possibly corresponds to TRBD1 (5 bases). Trimming took 4 bases from V and 6 from J, leaving 17 bases between them. From germline, CDR1 is SGHNT and CDR2 YYREEE (reference sequence). The CDR3 extends over 15 amino acids. Written as DNA, the CDR3 is TGTGCCAGCAGCCTCGCCGGTGGGGCCTTCAATGAGCAGTTCTTC. Protein product: CASSLAGGAFNEQFF.

This chain links TRBV6-5 with TRBJ2-2; D is unclear. V shed 6 bases and J shed 1 base, with 12 bases lying between them. CDR1 MNHEY and CDR2 SVGAGI come from the germline V gene. This CDR3 is built from 15 residues. The CDR3 loop is CASSRASVNTGELFF. The CDR3 DNA is TGTGCCAGCAGCCGCGCTTCGGTGAACACCGGGGAGCTGTTTTTT.

The V and J genes are TRBV4-3 and TRBJ1-1; TRBD1 aligns across 8 bases. The length of the CDR3 is 15 residues. V lost 3 bases to trimming and J lost 0 bases; unmatched junction nucleotides: 3. Germline V gene sequence: CDR1 LGHNA, CDR2 YSLEER. The CDR3 DNA is TGCGCCAGCAGCCAGGACAGGGCGATGAACACTGAAGCTTTCTTT. This sequence encodes CASSQDRAMNTEAFF.

This rearrangement joins TRBV27 to TRBJ2-7; 7 bases are a match to TRBD2. Germline V gives CDR1 MNHEY, CDR2 SMNVEV (reference sequence). The V and J ends lost 8 bases and 2 bases, in that order; junction bases with no gene match: 15. The CDR3 is 16 residues long. The CDR3 bases are TGTGCCAGCTATAGCTGGGGGGGAGGCAAGGCCTACGAGCAGTACTTC. It codes for CASYSWGGGKAYEQYF.

This clone was observed a handful of times. J is TRBJ2-7 and V is TRBV28; 7 bases fit TRBD1. The V and J ends lost 3 bases and 4 bases, in that order; junction bases with no gene match: 24. Germline CDR1 and CDR2: MDHEN and SYDVKM. The CDR3 is 20 amino acids. The CDR3 sequence is CASSFYRGGLEFITDYEQYF. The DNA of the CDR3 is TGTGCCAGCAGTTTTTATCGAGGGGGCCTAGAATTTATTACTGATTACGAGCAGTACTTC.

The chain recombines TRBV20-1 with TRBJ2-3; D is unclear. In germline, CDR1 is DFQATT, CDR2 SNEGSKA (reference sequence). The CDR3 consists of 11 residues. Deletions cut 6 bases from V and 1 base from J, with 5 bases between. Here the CDR3 reads CSAPRTDTQYF. The CDR3 nucleotides are TGCAGTGCCCCTCGCACAGATACGCAGTATTTT.

The chain carries TRBV18 and TRBJ2-1; tentative D call: TRBD1 (5 bases). Germline values: CDR1 KGHSH, CDR2 LQKENI. V was pared by 3 bases and J by 3 bases, with 15 bases between. This CDR3 is built from 16 residues. This CDR3 reads CASSPRLQGVYNEQFF. The CDR3 nucleotides read TGTGCCAGCTCACCGCGGCTTCAGGGTGTCTACAATGAGCAGTTCTTC.

The genes are TRBV10-3 and TRBJ1-2, with a weak D call TRBD1 (6 bases). V was shortened by 11 bases and J by 4 bases, with 14 bases between the two germline ends. The CDR3 sequence is 12 residues long. In germline, CDR1 is ENHRY, CDR2 SYGVKD. In DNA form, the CDR3 reads TGTGCCGCCCGACAGGCCTCCTATGGCTACACCTTC. The encoded protein is CAARQASYGYTF.

In this sample, this clone turned up a few times. The chain recombines TRBV7-9 with TRBJ1-5; D gene unclear. CDR1 and CDR2 (germline): SEHNR, FQNEAQ (reference sequence). The V gene lost 1 base and the J gene lost 3 bases, with 13 bases spanning the gap. The CDR3 totals 16 residues. The CDR3 here is CASSLGRHNVNQPQHF. The DNA for the CDR3 is TGTGCCAGCAGCTTAGGTCGCCACAACGTCAATCAGCCCCAGCATTTT.

The rearrangement joins TRBV30 to TRBJ1-1; D remains unclear. The V end lost 0 bases, the J end lost 1 base, and 18 bases lay between the germline ends. This CDR3 is 17 amino acids long. Germline V gene sequence: CDR1 GTSNPN, CDR2 SVGIG (reference sequence). The CDR3 sequence: CAWSVRGRGISNTEAFF. The CDR3 region has the DNA TGTGCCTGGAGTGTACGAGGGAGAGGAATTTCGAACACTGAAGCTTTCTTT.

The chain joins TRBV19 to TRBJ2-5; 9 bases match TRBD1. The J call may be in error: the DNA end matches TRBJ2-7 better. Germline-derived CDR1 and CDR2 are LNHDA and SQIVND (reference sequence). The CDR3 runs to 14 residues. This chain's CDR3 is CASSGLGTGREQYF. DNA of the CDR3: TGTGCCAGTAGTGGATTAGGGACAGGGCGCGAGCAGTACTTC.

V and J are TRBV14 and TRBJ2-5; D is unclear. Germline V gene sequence: CDR1 SGHDN, CDR2 FVKESK. V gave up 3 bases and J gave up 2 bases, with 4 bases separating them. The CDR3 is 12 amino acids. DNA for the CDR3: TGTGCCAGCAGCCAGTCTCAAGAGACCCAGTACTTC. Amino acid sequence: CASSQSQETQYF.

This clone was detected once. The sample contains more than one DNA sequence encoding this CDR3. The chain couples TRBV10-1 to TRBJ2-7; possible D gene TRBD1, 5 bases. The ends were cut back, 5 bases at V and 4 bases at J, with 30 bases in the middle. From germline, CDR1 is WNHNN and CDR2 SYGVQD (reference sequence). CDR3 length: 19 amino acids. The CDR3 loop is CASSPRSNGHARSGYEQYF. Written as DNA, the CDR3 is TGCGCCAGCAGTCCCCGTTCCAATGGACATGCAAGAAGTGGGTACGAGCAGTACTTC.

The V call is TRBV7-9, the J call TRBJ2-7; TRBD1 matches 10 bases. The CDR3 length is 15 residues. Losses at the gene ends were 4 bases for V and 2 bases for J; bases not matched to a gene: 5. The V gene's germline CDR1 is SEHNR and CDR2 FQNEAQ (reference sequence). DNA of the CDR3: TGTGCCAGCAGCTCGGGACAGGGGATCCCCTACGAGCAGTACTTC. This translates into CASSSGQGIPYEQYF.

This chain links TRBV5-6 with TRBJ2-7; no clear D gene. The CDR3 sequence is 12 residues long. Trimming cost V 4 bases and J 0 bases, with 5 bases left between them. Looked up from germline, CDR1 is SGHDT and CDR2 is YYEEEE. In DNA form, the CDR3 reads TGTGCCAGCAGCGTGAGCTCCTACGAGCAGTACTTC. Translated, it gives CASSVSSYEQYF.

This rearrangement joins TRBV18 to TRBJ2-7, with 10 bases lining up with TRBD2. The junction had 7 bases not matched to a gene; V was cut back by 1 base and J by 4 bases. CDR1 and CDR2 from the germline V gene are KGHSH and LQKENI. The CDR3 is 16 residues long. The CDR3 DNA is TGTGCCAGCTCACCACAGAATCTGGGACTAGCGTACGAGCAGTACTTC. Translated, it gives CASSPQNLGLAYEQYF. Full variable domain (missing parts from reference TRBV18 and TRBJ2-7): NAGVMQNPRHLVRRRGQEARLRCSPMKGHSHVYWYRQLPEEGLKFMVYLQKENIIDESGMPKERFSAEFPKEGPSILRIQQVVRGDSAAYFCASSPQNLGLAYEQYFGPGTRLTVT.

The chain joins TRBV30 to TRBJ2-4, with a tentative D call TRBD2 (6 bases). The germline V and J ends were trimmed by 3 bases and 6 bases, with 9 bases remaining between them. Per germline, CDR1 GTSNPN and CDR2 SVGIG (reference sequence). CDR3 length: 12 residues. The CDR3 here is CAWRDGRNIQYF. The CDR3 nucleotides read TGTGCCTGGAGAGACGGGAGAAACATTCAGTACTTC.